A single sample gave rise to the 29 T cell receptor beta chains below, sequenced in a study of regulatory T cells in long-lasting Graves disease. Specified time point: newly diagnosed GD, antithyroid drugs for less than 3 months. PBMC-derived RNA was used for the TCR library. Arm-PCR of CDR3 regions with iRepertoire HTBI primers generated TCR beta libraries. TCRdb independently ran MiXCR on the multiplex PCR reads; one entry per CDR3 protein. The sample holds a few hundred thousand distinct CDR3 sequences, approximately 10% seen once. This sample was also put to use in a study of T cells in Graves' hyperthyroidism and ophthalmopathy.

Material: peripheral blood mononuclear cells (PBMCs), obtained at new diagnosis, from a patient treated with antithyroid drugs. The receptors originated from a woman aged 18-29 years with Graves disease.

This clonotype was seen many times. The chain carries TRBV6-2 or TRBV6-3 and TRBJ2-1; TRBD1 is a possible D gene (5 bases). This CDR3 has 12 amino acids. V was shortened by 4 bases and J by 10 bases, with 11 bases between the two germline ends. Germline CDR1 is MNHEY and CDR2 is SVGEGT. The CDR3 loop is CASSLMQGEQFF. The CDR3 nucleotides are TGTGCCAGCAGTTTAATGCAGGGCGAGCAGTTCTTC.

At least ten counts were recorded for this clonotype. The CDR3 nucleotides are TGTGCCAGCAGCTCCCGACCCATTCAGACGCAGTATTTT. It translates to CASSSRPIQTQYF. The V gene is TRBV11-2, the J gene TRBJ2-3; D is uncertain. The V gene lost 4 bases and the J gene lost 9 bases, with 14 bases spanning the gap. The length of the CDR3 is 13 residues. Germline V gene data show CDR1 as SGHAT and CDR2 as FQNNGV.

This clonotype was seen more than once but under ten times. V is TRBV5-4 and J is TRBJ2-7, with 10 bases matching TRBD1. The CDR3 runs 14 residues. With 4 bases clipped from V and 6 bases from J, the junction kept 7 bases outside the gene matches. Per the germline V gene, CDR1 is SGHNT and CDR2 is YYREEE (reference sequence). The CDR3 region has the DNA TGTGCCAGCAGCCACCCCGGGACAGGGGCCGAGCAGTACTTC. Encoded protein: CASSHPGTGAEQYF.

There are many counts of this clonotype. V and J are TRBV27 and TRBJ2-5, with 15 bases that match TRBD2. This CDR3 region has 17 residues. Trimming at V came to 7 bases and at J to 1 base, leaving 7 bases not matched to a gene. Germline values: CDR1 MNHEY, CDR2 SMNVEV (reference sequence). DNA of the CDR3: TGTGCCAGCAAAAGGCGGACTAGCGGGAGGGCCCAAGAGACCCAGTACTTC. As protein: CASKRRTSGRAQETQYF.

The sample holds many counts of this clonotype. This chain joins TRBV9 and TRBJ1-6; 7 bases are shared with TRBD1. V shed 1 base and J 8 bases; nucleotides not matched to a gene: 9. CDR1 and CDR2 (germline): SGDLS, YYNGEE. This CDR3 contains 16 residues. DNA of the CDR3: TGTGCCAGCAGCGTATTCGGAGGGGGCAGGGATTCACCCCTCCACTTT. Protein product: CASSVFGGGRDSPLHF.

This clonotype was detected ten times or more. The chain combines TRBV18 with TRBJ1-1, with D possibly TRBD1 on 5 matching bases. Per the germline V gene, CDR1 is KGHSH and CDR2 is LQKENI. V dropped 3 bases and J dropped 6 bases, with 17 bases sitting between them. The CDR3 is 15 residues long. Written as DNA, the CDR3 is TGTGCCAGCTCACCGAACTGGGGGGATGGGGCTGAAGCTTTCTTT. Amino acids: CASSPNWGDGAEAFF.

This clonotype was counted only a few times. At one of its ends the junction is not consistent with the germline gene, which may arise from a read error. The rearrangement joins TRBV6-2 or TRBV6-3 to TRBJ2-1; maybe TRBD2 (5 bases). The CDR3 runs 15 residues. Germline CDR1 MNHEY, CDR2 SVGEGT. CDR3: CASSSDWSSYDEQFF. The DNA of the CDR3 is TGTGCCAGCAGTTCGGACTGGAGCTCCTACGATGAGCAGTTCTTC.

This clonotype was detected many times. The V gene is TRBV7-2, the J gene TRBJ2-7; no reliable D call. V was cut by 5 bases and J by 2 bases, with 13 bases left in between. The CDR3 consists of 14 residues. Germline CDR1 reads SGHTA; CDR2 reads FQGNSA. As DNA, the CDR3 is TGTGCCAGCAGCCCCCAATCCTCCCCCTACGAGCAGTACTTC. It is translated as CASSPQSSPYEQYF.

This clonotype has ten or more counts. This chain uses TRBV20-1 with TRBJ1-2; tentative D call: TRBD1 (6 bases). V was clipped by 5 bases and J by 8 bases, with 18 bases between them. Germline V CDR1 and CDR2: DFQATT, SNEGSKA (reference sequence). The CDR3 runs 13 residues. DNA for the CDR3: TGCAGTGCTGAAGACAGGTCCCAATTAGGCTACACCTTC. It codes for CSAEDRSQLGYTF.

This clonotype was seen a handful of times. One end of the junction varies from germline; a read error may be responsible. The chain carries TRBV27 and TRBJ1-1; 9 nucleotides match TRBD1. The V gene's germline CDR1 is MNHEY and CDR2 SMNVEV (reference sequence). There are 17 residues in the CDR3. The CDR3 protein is CTSSLFRDRVPRGPAFF. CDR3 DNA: TGTACCAGCAGTTTATTCCGGGACAGGGTCCCCCGGGGTCCAGCTTTCTTT.

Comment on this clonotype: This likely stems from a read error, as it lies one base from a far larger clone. This CDR3 reads CATTGMGQGRSEAFF. CDR3 nucleotide sequence: TGTGCCACCACCGGGATGGGACAGGGAAGATCTGAAGCTTTCTTT. V and J are TRBV7-9 and TRBJ1-1; 9 nucleotides line up with TRBD1. Per germline, CDR1 SEHNR and CDR2 FQNEAQ (reference sequence). The CDR3 length is 15 residues. J was trimmed by 6 bases and V by 10 bases; bases with no gene match: 15. The full variable domain, rest sourced from reference TRBV7-9 and TRBJ1-1, is DTGVSQNPRHKITKRGQNVTFRCDPISEHNRLYWYRQTLGQGPEFLTYFQNEAQLEKSRLLSDRFSAERPKGSFSTLEIQRTEQGDSAMYLCATTGMGQGRSEAFFGQGTRLTVV.

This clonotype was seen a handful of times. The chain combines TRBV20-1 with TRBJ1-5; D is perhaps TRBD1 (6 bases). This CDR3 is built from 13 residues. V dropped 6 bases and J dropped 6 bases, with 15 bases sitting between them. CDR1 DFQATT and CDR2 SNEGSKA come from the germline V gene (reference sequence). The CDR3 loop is CSAKQGISQPQHF. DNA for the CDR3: TGCAGTGCGAAACAGGGAATCAGTCAGCCCCAGCATTTT.

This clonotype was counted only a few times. This chain's CDR3 is CASSIVGKISLDEQFF. DNA of the CDR3: TGTGCCAGTAGTATAGTCGGGAAGATATCGCTGGATGAGCAGTTCTTC. The chain couples TRBV19 to TRBJ2-1, with D tentatively TRBD2 (5 bases). The CDR3 consists of 16 residues. CDR1 is LNHDA, CDR2 SQIVND, per germline (reference sequence). V lost 1 base and J lost 8, with 18 bases in between.

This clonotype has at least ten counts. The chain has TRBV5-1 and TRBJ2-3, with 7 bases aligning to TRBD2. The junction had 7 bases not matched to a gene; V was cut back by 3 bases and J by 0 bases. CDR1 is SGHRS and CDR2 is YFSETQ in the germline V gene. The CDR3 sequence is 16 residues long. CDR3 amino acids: CASSSQLASSTDTQYF. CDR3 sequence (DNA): TGCGCCAGCAGCTCCCAACTAGCGTCTAGCACAGATACGCAGTATTTT.

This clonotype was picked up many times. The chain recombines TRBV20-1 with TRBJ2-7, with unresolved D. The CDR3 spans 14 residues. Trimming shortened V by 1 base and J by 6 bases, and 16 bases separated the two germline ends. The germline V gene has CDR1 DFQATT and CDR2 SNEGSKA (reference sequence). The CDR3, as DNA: TGCAGTGCTAGAGCTCTAGGCCTAGTGGGCGAGCAGTACTTC. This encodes CSARALGLVGEQYF.

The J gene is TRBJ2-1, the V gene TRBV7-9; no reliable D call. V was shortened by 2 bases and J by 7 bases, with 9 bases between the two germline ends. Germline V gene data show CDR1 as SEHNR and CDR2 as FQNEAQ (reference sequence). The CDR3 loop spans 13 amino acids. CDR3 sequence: CASSLSLGNEQFF. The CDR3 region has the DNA TGTGCCAGCAGCTTAAGTCTGGGTAATGAGCAGTTCTTC.

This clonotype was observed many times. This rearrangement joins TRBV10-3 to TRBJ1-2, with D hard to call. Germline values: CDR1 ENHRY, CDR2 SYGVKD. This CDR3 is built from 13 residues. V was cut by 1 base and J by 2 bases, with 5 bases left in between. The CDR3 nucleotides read TGTGCCATCAGTGAGTTAAAAAACTATGGCTACACCTTC. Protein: CAISELKNYGYTF.

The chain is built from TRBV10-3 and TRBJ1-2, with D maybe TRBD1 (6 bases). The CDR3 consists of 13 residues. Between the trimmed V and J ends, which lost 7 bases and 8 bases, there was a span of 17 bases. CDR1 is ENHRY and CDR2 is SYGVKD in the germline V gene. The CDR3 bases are TGTGCCATCAACCCCGGGGGCCCAGGGGGCTACACCTTC. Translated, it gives CAINPGGPGGYTF.

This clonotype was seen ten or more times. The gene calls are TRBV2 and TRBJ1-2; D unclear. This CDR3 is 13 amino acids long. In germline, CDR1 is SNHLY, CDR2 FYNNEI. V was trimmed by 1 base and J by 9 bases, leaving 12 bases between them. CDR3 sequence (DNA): TGTGCCAGCAGTGAAGTCTTCGGAGAAAGCTACACCTTC. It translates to CASSEVFGESYTF.

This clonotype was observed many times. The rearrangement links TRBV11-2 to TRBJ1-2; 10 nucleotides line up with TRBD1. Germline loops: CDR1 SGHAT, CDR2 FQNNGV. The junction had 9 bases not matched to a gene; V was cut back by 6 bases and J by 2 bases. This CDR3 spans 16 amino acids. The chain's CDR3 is CASSSEPGQGNYGYTF. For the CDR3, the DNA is TGTGCCAGCAGTTCAGAACCGGGACAGGGGAACTATGGCTACACCTTC.

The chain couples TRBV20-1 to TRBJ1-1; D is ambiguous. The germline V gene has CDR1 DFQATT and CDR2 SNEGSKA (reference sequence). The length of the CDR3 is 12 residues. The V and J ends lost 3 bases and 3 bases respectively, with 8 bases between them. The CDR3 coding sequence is TGCAGTGCTAGGTCGGGCCACACTGAAGCTTTCTTT. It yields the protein CSARSGHTEAFF.

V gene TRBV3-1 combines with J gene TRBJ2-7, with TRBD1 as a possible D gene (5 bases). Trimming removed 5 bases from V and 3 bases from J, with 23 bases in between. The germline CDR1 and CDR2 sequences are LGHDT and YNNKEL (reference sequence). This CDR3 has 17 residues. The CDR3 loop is CASSEPHIRVRDYEQYV. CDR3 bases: TGTGCCAGCAGCGAACCCCATATCCGGGTCAGGGACTACGAGCAGTACGTC.

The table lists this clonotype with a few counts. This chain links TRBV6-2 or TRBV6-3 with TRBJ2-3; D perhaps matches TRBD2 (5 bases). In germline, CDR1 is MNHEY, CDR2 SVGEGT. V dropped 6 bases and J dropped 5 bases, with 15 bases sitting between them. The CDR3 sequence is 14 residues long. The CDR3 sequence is CASRQIPAGDTQYF. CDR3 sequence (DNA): TGTGCCAGCAGGCAGATACCCGCGGGAGATACGCAGTATTTT.

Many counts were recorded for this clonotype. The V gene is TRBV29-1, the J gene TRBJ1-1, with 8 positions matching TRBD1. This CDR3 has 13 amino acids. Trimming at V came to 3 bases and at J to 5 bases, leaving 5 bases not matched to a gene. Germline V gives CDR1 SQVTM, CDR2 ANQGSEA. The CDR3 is CSVESGQETEAFF. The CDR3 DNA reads TGCAGCGTTGAGTCGGGACAGGAGACTGAAGCTTTCTTT.

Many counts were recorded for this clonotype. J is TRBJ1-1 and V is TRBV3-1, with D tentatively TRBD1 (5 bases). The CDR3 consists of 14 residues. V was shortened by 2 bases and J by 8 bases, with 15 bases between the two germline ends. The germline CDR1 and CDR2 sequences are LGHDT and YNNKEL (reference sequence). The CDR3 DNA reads TGTGCCAGCAGCCAACGGGACGGAGGAAAGGAAGCTTTCTTT. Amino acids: CASSQRDGGKEAFF.

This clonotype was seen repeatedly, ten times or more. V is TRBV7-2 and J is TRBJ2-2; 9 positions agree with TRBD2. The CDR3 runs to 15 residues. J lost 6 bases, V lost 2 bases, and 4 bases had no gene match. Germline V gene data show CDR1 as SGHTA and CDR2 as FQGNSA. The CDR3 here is CASSLMEREAGELFF. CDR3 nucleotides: TGTGCCAGCAGCTTAATGGAGCGGGAGGCCGGGGAGCTGTTTTTT.

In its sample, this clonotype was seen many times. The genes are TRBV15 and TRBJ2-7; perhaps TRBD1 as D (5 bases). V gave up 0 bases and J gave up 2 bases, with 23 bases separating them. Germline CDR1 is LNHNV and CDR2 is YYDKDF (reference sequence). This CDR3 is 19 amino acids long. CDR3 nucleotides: TGTGCCACCAGCAGAGATCGTCCCTCCACAGGAATCGTCACCTACGAGCAGTACTTC. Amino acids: CATSRDRPSTGIVTYEQYF.

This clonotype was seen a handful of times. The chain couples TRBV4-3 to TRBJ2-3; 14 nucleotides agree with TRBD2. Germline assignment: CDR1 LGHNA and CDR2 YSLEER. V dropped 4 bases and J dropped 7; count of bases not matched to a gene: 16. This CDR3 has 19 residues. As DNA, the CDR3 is TGCGCCAGCAGCCGCCATCACCTCGGGACTAGCGGGAGAAGAAATACGCAGTATTTT. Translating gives CASSRHHLGTSGRRNTQYF.

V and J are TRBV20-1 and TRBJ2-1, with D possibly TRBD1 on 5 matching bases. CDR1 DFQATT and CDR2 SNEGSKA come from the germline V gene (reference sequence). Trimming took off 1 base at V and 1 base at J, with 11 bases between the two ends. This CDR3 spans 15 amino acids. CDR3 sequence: CSARAGTGSYNEQFF. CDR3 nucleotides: TGCAGTGCTAGAGCAGGCACAGGTTCCTACAATGAGCAGTTCTTC.